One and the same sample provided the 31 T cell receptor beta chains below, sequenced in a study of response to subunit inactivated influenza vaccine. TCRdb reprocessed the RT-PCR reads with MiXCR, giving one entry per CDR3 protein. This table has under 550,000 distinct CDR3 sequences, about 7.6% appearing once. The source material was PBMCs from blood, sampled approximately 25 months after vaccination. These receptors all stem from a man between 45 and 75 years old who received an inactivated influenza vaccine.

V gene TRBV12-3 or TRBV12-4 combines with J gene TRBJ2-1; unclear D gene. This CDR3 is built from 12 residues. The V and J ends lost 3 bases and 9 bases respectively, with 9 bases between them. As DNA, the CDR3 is TGTGCCAGCAGTTTGCTTCGAGCTGAGCAGTTCTTC. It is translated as CASSLLRAEQFF.

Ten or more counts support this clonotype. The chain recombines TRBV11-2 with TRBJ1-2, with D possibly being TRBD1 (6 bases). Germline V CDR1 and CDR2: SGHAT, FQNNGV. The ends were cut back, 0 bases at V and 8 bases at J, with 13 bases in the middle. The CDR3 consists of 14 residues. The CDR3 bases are TGTGCCAGCAGCTTAGAGCCGGGGGCGCGGGGCTACACCTTC. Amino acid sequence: CASSLEPGARGYTF.

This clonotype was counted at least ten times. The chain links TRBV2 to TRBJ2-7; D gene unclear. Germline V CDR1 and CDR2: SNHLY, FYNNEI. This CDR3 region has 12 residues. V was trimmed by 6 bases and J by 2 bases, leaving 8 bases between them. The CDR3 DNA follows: TGTGCCAGCAGGACCGATACCTACGAGCAGTACTTC. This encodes CASRTDTYEQYF.

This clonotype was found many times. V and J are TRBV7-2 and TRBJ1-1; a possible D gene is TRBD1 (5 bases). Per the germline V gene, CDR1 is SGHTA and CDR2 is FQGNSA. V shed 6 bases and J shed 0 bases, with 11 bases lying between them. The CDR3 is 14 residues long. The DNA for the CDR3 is TGTGCCAGCAGTTCCGGGGGAATGAACACTGAAGCTTTCTTT. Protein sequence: CASSSGGMNTEAFF.

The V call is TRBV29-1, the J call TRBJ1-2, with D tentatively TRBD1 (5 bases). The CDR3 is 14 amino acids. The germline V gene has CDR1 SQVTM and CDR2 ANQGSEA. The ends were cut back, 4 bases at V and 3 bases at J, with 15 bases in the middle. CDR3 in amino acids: CSVVTGWGDYGYTF. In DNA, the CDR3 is TGCAGCGTTGTAACCGGGTGGGGGGACTATGGCTACACCTTC.

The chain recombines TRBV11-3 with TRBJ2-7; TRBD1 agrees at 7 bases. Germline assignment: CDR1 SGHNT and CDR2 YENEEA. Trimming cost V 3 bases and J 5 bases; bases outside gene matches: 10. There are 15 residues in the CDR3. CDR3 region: CASSFPNRGWHEQYF. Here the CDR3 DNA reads TGTGCCAGCAGCTTTCCCAACAGGGGTTGGCACGAGCAGTACTTC.

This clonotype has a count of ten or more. The CDR3 loop reads CASSPWGSAYEQYF. The DNA of the CDR3 is TGTGCCAGCAGCCCCTGGGGGAGCGCCTACGAGCAGTACTTC. The J gene is TRBJ2-7, the V gene TRBV7-2, with D perhaps assigned TRBD1 or TRBD2 (5 bases each). Trimming removed 5 bases from V and 2 bases from J, with 13 bases in between. The CDR3 is made up of 14 amino acids. The germline V gene has CDR1 SGHTA and CDR2 FQGNSA.

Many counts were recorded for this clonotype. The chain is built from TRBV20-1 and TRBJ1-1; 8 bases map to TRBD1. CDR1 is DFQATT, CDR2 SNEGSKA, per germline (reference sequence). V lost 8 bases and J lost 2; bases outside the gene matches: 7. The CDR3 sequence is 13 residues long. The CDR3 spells CSTQTGVNTEAFF. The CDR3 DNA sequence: TGCAGTACCCAGACAGGGGTAAACACTGAAGCTTTCTTT.

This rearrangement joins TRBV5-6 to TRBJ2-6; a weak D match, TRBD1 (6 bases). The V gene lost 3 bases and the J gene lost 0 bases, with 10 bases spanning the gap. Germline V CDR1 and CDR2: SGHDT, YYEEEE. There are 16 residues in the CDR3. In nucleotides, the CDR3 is TGTGCCAGCAGCTCCCCGACAGGCTCTGGGGCCAACGTCCTGACTTTC. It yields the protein CASSSPTGSGANVLTF.

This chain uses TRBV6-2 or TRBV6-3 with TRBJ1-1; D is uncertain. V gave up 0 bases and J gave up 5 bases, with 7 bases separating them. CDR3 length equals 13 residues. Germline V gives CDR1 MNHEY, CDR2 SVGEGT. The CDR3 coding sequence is TGTGCCAGCAGTTACTCAGAACGAACTGAAGCTTTCTTT. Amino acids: CASSYSERTEAFF.

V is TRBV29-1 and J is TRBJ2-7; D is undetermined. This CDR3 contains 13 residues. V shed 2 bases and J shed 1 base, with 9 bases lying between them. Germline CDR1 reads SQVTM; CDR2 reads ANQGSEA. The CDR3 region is CSVEMPLSYEQYF. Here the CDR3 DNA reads TGCAGCGTTGAAATGCCCTTGTCCTACGAGCAGTACTTC.

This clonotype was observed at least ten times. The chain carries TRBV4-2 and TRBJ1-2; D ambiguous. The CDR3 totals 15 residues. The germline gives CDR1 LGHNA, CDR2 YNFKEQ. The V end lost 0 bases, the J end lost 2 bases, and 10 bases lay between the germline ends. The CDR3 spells CASSQDAYENYGYTF. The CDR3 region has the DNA TGTGCCAGCAGCCAAGATGCATACGAAAACTATGGCTACACCTTC.

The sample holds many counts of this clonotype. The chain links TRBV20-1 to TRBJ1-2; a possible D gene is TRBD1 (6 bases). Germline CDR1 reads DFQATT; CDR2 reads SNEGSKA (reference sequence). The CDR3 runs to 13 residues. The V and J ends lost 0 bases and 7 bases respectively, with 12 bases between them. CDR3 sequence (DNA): TGCAGTGCTAGAGATCGCGGGACATTTGGCTACACCTTC. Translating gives CSARDRGTFGYTF.

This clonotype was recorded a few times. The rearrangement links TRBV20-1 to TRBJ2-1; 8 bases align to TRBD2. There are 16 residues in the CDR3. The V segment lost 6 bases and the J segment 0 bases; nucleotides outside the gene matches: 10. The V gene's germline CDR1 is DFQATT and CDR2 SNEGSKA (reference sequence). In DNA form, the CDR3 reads TGCAGTGCCGAACAACTAGGACTAGCCTCCTACAATGAGCAGTTCTTC. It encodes CSAEQLGLASYNEQFF.

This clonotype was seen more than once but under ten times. Here the CDR3 DNA reads TGTGCCAGCAGCTTTTTCTCAGATACGCAGTATTTT. This translates into CASSFFSDTQYF. The V gene is TRBV7-2, the J gene TRBJ2-3; D is undetermined. Germline V gene lookup returns CDR1 SGHTA and CDR2 FQGNSA. Trimming left V 3 bases short and J 4 bases short, with 5 bases between. The CDR3 loop spans 12 amino acids.

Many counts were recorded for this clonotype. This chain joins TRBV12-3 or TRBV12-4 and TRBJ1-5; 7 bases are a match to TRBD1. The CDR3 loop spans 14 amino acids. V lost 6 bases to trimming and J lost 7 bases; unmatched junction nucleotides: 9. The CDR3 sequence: CASRGTGVGQPQHF. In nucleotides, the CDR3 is TGTGCCAGCAGGGGAACAGGGGTGGGACAGCCCCAGCATTTT.

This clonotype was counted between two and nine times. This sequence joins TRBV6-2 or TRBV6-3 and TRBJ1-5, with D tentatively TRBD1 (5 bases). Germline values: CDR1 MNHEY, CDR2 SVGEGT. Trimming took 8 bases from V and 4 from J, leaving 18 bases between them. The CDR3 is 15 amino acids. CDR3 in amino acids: CASETRGSPNQPQHF. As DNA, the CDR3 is TGTGCCAGCGAGACCCGGGGCTCCCCTAATCAGCCCCAGCATTTT.

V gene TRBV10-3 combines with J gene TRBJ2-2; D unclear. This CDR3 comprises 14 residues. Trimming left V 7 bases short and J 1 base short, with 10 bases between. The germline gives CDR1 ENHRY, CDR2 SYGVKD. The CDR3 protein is CAITPHENTGELFF. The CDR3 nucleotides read TGTGCCATCACCCCCCACGAGAACACCGGGGAGCTGTTTTTT.

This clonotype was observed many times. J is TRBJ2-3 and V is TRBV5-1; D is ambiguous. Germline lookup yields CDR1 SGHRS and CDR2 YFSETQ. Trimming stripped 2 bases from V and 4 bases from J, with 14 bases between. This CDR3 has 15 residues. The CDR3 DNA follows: TGCGCCAGCAGCTTTGTGGGTGTTGAGTCAGATACGCAGTATTTT. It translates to CASSFVGVESDTQYF.

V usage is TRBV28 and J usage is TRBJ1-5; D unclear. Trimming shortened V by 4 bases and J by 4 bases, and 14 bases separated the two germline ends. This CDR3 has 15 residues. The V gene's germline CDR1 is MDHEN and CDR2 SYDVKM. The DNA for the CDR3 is TGTGCCAGCAGTTGGGAAGGGTGGCGGAATCAGCCCCAGCATTTT. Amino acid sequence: CASSWEGWRNQPQHF.

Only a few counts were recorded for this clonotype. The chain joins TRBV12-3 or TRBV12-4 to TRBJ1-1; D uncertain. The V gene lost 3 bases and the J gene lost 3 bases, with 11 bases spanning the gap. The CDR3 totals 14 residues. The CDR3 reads CASSLPTRDTEAFF. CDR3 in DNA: TGTGCCAGCAGTTTGCCTACCCGGGACACTGAAGCTTTCTTT.

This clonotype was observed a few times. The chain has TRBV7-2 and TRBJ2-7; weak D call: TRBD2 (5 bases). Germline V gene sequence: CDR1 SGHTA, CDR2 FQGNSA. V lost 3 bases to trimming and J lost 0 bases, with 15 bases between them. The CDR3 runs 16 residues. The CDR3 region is CASSFSASGGSYEQYF. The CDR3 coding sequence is TGTGCCAGCAGCTTCTCTGCCAGCGGAGGCTCCTACGAGCAGTACTTC.

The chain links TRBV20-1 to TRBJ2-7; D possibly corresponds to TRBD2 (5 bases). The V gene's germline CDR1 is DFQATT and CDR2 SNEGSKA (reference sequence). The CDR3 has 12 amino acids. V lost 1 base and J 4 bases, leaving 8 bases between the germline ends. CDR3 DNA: TGCAGTGCTAGAGTGGGAGAGTACGAGCAGTACTTC. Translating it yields CSARVGEYEQYF.

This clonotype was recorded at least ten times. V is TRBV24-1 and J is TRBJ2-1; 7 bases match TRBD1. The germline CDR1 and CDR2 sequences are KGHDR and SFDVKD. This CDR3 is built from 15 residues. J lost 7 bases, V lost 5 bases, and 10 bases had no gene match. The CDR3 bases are TGTGCCACCAGTGGGTACAGGGGAGTCCAAAATGAGCAGTTCTTC. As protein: CATSGYRGVQNEQFF.

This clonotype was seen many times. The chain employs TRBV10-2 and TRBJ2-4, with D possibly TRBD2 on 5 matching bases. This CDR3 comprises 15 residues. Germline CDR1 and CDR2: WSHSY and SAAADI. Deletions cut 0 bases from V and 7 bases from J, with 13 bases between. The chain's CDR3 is CASSESGVWENIQYF. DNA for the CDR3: TGCGCCAGCAGTGAGTCCGGGGTTTGGGAGAACATTCAGTACTTC.

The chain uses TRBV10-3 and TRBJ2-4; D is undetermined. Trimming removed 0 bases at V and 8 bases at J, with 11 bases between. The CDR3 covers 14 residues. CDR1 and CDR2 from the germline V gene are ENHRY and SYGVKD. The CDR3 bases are TGTGCCATCAGTGAGTCGCGCGATAATTACATTCAGTACTTC. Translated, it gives CAISESRDNYIQYF.

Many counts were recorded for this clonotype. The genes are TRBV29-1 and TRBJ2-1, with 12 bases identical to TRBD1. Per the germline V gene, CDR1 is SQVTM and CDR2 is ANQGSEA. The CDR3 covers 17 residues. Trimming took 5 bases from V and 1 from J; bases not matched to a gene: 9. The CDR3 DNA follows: TGCAGCGTTTCCGGGACAGGGGGCCTCCTATCCTACAATGAGCAGTTCTTC. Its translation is CSVSGTGGLLSYNEQFF.

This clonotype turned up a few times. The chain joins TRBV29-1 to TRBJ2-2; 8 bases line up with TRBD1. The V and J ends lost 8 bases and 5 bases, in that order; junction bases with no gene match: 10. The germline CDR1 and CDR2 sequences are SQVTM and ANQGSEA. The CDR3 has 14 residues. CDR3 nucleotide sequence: TGCAGCTTCCGACAGGGGTTAGGAACCGGGGAGCTGTTTTTT. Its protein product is CSFRQGLGTGELFF.

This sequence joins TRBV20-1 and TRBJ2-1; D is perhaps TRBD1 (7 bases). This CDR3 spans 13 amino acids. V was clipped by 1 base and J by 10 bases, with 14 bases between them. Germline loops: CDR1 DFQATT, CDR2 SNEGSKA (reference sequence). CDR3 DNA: TGCAGTGCTAGAGCCCAGGGGGGAAGGGAGCAGTTCTTC. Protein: CSARAQGGREQFF.

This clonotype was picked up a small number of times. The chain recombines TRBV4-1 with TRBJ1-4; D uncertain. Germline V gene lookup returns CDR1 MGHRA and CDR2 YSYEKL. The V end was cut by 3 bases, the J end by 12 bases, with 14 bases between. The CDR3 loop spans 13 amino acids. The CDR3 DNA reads TGCGCCAGCAGCCAGCTCCTCACGAGGGAACTGTTTTTT. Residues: CASSQLLTRELFF.

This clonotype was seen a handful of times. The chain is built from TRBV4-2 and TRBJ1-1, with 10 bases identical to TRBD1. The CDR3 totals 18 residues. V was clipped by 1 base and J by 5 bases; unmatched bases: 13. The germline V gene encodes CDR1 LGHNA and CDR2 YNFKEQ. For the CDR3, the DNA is TGTGCCAGCAGCCAAGCGAGTAAACGGACAGGGGGAGGTACTGAAGCTTTCTTT. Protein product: CASSQASKRTGGGTEAFF.